One T cell receptor beta chain is described in this entry. This record belongs to a study of blood T cell repertoires in COVID-19. Study as a whole: Samples of COVID-19 (acute and convalescent) were obtained from the United States, Italy and Spain. From T cells, B-cell-depleted T cells, or PBMCs came the material, which was cDNA or gDNA.

How the authors handled the data: Amplification from reference gene primers served as the basis for estimated nucleated cell counts. Assay used: immunoSEQ multiplex PCR; TCRdb lists only in-frame clones, some missing. That table gives V, J and clone size, and the DNA gave D and trimming. The sample consists of about 120,000 clones, roughly 69% of them appearing once. The CDR3 is made up of 17 amino acids. The V segment lost 3 bases and the J segment 3 bases; nucleotides outside the gene matches: 14. Germline CDR1 is ENHRY and CDR2 is SYGVKD. Material: peripheral blood. This receptor was taken from a woman aged 70 to 79 with acute or convalescent COVID-19. The V call is TRBV10-3, the J call TRBJ2-7, with 7 bases matching TRBD1. The chain's CDR3 is CAISDPRKGATRYEQYF. CDR3 bases: TGTGCCATCAGTGACCCGAGGAAGGGGGCTACCCGCTACGAGCAGTACTTC.